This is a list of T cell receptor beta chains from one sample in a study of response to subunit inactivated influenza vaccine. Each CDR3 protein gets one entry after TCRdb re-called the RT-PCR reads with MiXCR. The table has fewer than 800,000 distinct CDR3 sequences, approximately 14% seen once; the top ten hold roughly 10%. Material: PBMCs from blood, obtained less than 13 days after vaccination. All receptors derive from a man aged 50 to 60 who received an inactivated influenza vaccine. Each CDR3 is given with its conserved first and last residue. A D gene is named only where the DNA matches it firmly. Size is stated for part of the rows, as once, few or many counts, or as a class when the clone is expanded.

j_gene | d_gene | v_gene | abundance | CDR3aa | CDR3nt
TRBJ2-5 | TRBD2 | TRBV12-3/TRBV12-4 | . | CASSFYGLAGGQSKTQYF | TGTGCCAGCAGTTTCTACGGACTAGCGGGGGGGCAGTCGAAGACCCAGTACTTC
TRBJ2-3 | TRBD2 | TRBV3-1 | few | CASSLTSGRVTDTQYF | TGTGCCAGCAGCCTGACTAGCGGGAGGGTTACAGATACGCAGTATTTT
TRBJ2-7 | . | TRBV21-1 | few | CASTQGQGYEQYF | TGTGCCAGCACCCAGGGACAGGGCTACGAGCAGTACTTC
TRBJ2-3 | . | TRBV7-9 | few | CAVPNGDTQYF | TGTGCCGTTCCTAACGGAGATACGCAGTATTTT
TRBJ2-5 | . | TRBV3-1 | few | CASSQAWGIAEPYQETQYF | TGTGCCAGCAGCCAAGCTTGGGGAATAGCGGAGCCGTACCAAGAGACCCAGTACTTC
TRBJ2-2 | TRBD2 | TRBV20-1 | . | CSASGLLAGANTGELFF | TGCAGTGCTAGCGGCCTCCTGGCGGGGGCGAACACCGGGGAGCTGTTTTTT
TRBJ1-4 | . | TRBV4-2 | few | CASSQDLVQINEKLFF | TGTGCCAGCAGCCAAGATCTAGTACAGATTAATGAAAAACTGTTTTTT
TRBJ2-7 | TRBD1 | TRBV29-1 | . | CSVGGGGTGIMGSEQYF | TGCAGCGTTGGAGGGGGGGGGACAGGGATAATGGGCTCCGAGCAGTACTTC
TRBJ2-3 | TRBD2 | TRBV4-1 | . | CASSVAGGGEDTQYF | TGCGCCAGCAGCGTAGCGGGGGGCGGTGAAGATACGCAGTATTTT
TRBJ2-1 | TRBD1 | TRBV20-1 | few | CSASTGAEGEQFF | TGCAGTGCTAGTACAGGGGCCGAGGGTGAGCAGTTCTTC
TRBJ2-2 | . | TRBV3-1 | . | CASSQTGSGDTGELFF | TGTGCCAGCAGCCAAACCGGCTCAGGGGACACCGGGGAGCTGTTTTTT
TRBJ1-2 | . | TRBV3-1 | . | CASSQGSPKTNYGYTF | TGTGCCAGCAGCCAAGGGTCCCCTAAAACTAACTATGGCTACACCTTC
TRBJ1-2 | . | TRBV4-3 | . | CASSQDGRTAGYTF | TGCGCCAGCAGCCAAGATGGCAGAACGGCTGGCTACACCTTC
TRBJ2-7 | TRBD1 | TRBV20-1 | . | CSARSRDRPDYEQYF | TGCAGTGCTAGATCCCGGGACAGGCCCGACTACGAGCAGTACTTC
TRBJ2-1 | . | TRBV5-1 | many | CASSLAVGQPYNEQFF | TGCGCCAGCAGCTTGGCCGTCGGACAACCATACAATGAGCAGTTCTTC
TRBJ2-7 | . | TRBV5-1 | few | CASSLSGPPYEQYF | TGCGCCAGCAGCTTATCGGGACCCCCCTACGAGCAGTACTTC
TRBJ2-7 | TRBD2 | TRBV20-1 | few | CSAPTSGGYEQYF | TGCAGTGCACCGACTAGCGGGGGGTACGAGCAGTACTTC
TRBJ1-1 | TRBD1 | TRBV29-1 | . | CSVGDRGSAFF | TGCAGCGTCGGGGACAGGGGGTCAGCTTTCTTT
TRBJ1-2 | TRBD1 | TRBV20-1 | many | CSARVQGAVGRGYTF | TGCAGTGCTAGAGTTCAGGGGGCCGTTGGTCGTGGCTACACCTTC
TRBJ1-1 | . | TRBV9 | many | CASSGGPGGNTEAFF | TGTGCCAGCAGCGGAGGGCCCGGGGGGAACACTGAAGCTTTCTTT
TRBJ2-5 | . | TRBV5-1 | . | CASSLMAEAQETQYF | TGCGCCAGCAGCTTAATGGCTGAAGCCCAAGAGACCCAGTACTTC
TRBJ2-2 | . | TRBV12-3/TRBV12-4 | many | CASSTQATGELFF | TGTGCCAGCAGTACACAGGCGACCGGGGAGCTGTTTTTT
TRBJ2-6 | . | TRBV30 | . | CAWGTAGSGANVLTF | TGTGCCTGGGGGACCGCCGGCTCTGGGGCCAACGTCCTGACTTTC
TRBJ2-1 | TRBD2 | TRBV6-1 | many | CASSPGLAGSNEQFF | TGTGCCAGCAGTCCGGGACTAGCGGGATCAAATGAGCAGTTCTTC
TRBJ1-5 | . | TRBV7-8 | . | CASSFSYSSNQPQHF | TGTGCCAGCAGCTTCAGCTATAGTAGCAATCAGCCCCAGCATTTT
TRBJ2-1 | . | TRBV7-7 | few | CASSPSSVGEQFF | TGTGCCAGCAGCCCTAGTAGCGTAGGTGAGCAGTTCTTC
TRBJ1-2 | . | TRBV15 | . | CATSRQSRANYGYTF | TGTGCCACCAGCCGACAAAGCCGGGCCAACTATGGCTACACCTTC
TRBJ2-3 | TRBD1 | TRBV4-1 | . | CASSQGGQGPTDTQYF | TGCGCCAGCAGCCAAGGCGGACAGGGACCCACAGATACGCAGTATTTT